Sequencing of this T cell receptor (beta chain) was carried out in a study of blood T cell repertoires in COVID-19. Overall study context: Samples representing acute and convalescent COVID-19 were sourced from the United States, Italy and Spain. Sources were T cells, B-cell-depleted T cells, or PBMCs; the material itself was cDNA or gDNA.

V was shortened by 7 bases and J by 1 base, with 4 bases between the two germline ends. CDR1 SQVTM and CDR2 ANQGSEA come from the germline V gene. This CDR3 is 11 amino acids long. Methods used by the authors: For nucleated cells, counts were estimated from reference gene primer amplification. Sequencing used immunoSEQ multiplex PCR; TCRdb keeps in-frame clones, though not all of them. That table supplies the V and J calls and clone size; D and trimming were determined from the DNA. The sample holds around 260,000 clones, approximately 85% seen once. The clonotype was recovered from a human donor with COVID-19, enrolled during active disease. The donor label of this sample is uncertain. The sample comprised peripheral blood. The chain couples TRBV29-1 to TRBJ2-2; D remains unclear. CDR3 in amino acids: CSAGNTGELFF. Here the CDR3 DNA reads TGCAGCGCCGGGAACACCGGGGAGCTGTTTTTT.